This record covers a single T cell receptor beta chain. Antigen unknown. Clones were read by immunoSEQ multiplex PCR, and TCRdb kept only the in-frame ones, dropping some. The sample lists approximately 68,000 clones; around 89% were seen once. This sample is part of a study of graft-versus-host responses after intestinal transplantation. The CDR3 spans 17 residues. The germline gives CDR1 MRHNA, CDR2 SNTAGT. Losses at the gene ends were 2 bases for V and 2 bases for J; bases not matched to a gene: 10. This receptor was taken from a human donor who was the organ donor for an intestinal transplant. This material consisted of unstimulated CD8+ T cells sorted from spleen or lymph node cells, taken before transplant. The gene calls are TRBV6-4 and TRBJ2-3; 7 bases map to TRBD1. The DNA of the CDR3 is TGTGCCAGCAGTGACCAACACGGGACAGATATCACAGATACGCAGTATTTT. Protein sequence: CASSDQHGTDITDTQYF.